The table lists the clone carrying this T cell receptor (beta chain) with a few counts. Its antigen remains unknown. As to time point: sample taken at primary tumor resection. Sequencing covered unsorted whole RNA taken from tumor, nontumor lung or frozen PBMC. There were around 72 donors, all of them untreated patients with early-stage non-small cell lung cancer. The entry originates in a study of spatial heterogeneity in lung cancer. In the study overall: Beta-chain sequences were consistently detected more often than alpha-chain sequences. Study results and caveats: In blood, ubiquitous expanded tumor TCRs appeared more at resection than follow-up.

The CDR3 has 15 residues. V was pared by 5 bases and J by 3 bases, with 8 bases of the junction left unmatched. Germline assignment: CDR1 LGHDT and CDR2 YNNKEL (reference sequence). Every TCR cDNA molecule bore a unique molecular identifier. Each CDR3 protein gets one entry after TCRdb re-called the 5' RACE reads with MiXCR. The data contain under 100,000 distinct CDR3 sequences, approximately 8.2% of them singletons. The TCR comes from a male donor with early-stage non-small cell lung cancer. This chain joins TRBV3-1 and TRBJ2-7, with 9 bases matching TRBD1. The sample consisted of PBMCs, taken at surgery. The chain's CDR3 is CASSSRDRVIYEQYF. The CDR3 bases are TGTGCCAGCAGCTCCCGGGACAGGGTGATCTACGAGCAGTACTTC.